This TCR beta chain was observed in a study of T cell responses to AZD1222 COVID-19 vaccine. Study-wide results and caveats: Increased Spike-specific TCR breadth and depth were observed after two AZD1222 doses. It should be noted that donors were predominantly white British and more often female, and clonal diversity was possibly underestimated. Reportedly, nearly half the spike-specific TCRs target unmutated variant regions.

Deletions cut 1 base from V and 8 bases from J, with 10 bases between. Germline V lookup: CDR1 SGHTS, CDR2 YDEGEE. CDR3 length equals 13 residues. Turning to this clone: Its specificity is unknown.

Repertoires were generated with immunoSEQ multiplex PCR, while TCRdb's copy carries only in-frame clones and drops some. The data contain roughly 140,000 clones, about 90% of them singletons. This chain joins TRBV5-8 and TRBJ1-5; D gene unclear. The sequence was collected from an adult in good health. Specimen: peripheral blood, collected on day 0 of AZD1222 vaccination. The CDR3 protein is CASSLFGREPQHF. The CDR3 region has the DNA TGTGCCAGCAGCTTGTTCGGCCGGGAGCCCCAGCATTTT. Filled out from reference TRBV5-8 and TRBJ1-5, the complete variable domain reads EAGVTQSPTHLIKTRGQQATLRCSPISGHTSVYWYQQALGLGLQFLLWYDEGEERNRGNFPPRFSGRQFPNYSSELNVNALELEDSALYLCASSLFGREPQHFGDGTRLSIL.